What follows are 20 T cell receptor beta chains derived from one specimen sequenced in a study of monozygotic twins with inflammatory bowel disease (dated by TCRdb to about 2019). Receptor libraries were prepared by 5' RACE. These reads were obtained on an Illumina HiSeq 2500. Following TCRdb reprocessing, every CDR3 protein sequence forms one entry, and DNA is not provided. The table held for this sample gives approximately 100,000 distinct CDR3 sequences. The biggest ten clones account for around 12% of the sample. Sequenced: blood. Every receptor here comes from a human donor with ulcerative colitis or Crohn's disease, or a healthy co-twin of an affected twin (not recorded which).

The V call is TRBV27, the J call TRBJ2-7; TCRdb's D call, TRBD1, is unchecked because there is no DNA. The CDR3 is 15 residues long. Per germline, CDR1 MNHEY and CDR2 SMNVEV (reference sequence). CDR3 amino acids: CASSLSGTGAYEQYF.

The CDR3 sequence is CASSEARTAGELFF. The chain uses TRBV6-1 and TRBJ2-2. The CDR3 covers 14 residues. CDR1 is MNHNS and CDR2 is SASEGT in the germline V gene.

J is TRBJ2-2 and V is TRBV7-3; the TCRdb D gene call, TRBD2, has no DNA to confirm it. This CDR3 comprises 14 residues. Germline V gene data show CDR1 as SGHTA and CDR2 as FQGTGA. CDR3 in amino acids: CASSPGLATGELFF.

The rearrangement links TRBV5-1 to TRBJ2-3; TCRdb gives TRBD1 as the D gene, but with no DNA this cannot be confirmed. Germline V gene sequence: CDR1 SGHRS, CDR2 YFSETQ. This CDR3 contains 14 residues. The CDR3 is CASSFEQGPDTQYF.

The rearrangement links TRBV7-3 to TRBJ2-7; TCRdb designates TRBD1, a call that cannot be tested without DNA. The CDR3 covers 14 residues. The germline CDR1 and CDR2 sequences are SGHTA and FQGTGA. CDR3 sequence reads: CASSLNAGASEQYF. Variable domain in full (rest from reference TRBV7-3 and TRBJ2-7): GAGVSQTPSNKVTEKGKYVELRCDPISGHTALYWYRQSLGQGPEFLIYFQGTGAADDSGLPNDRFFAVRPEGSVSTLKIQRTERGDSAVYLCASSLNAGASEQYFGPGTRLTVT.

The genes are TRBV4-1 and TRBJ2-3; the D gene TCRdb calls, TRBD1, cannot be checked with no DNA. Germline V gene lookup returns CDR1 MGHRA and CDR2 YSYEKL. The CDR3 loop spans 13 amino acids. Here the CDR3 reads CASSHPGTDTQYF.

J is TRBJ2-5 and V is TRBV7-7. The germline V gene encodes CDR1 SSHAT and CDR2 FNYEAQ (reference sequence). The CDR3 has 16 amino acids. CDR3 amino acids: CASTSGVSVMGETQYF.

The chain is built from TRBV28 and TRBJ1-3; as DNA is missing, the TRBD1 call by TCRdb cannot be tested. This CDR3 is built from 17 residues. Germline V gene data show CDR1 as MDHEN and CDR2 as SYDVKM. The CDR3 sequence is CASSLGGEPDDGNTIYF.

The chain couples TRBV2 to TRBJ2-5. The CDR3 has 12 residues. CDR1 and CDR2 from the germline V gene are SNHLY and FYNNEI. CDR3 protein: CASSEPQETQYF.

The chain has TRBV29-1 and TRBJ2-1; the D call of TRBD2 rests on TCRdb alone, since no DNA is present to check it. Germline-derived CDR1 and CDR2 are SQVTM and ANQGSEA. CDR3 length: 13 residues. CDR3 sequence reads: CSVSGGAFNEQFF.

The chain has TRBV7-7 and TRBJ2-7. In germline, CDR1 is SSHAT, CDR2 FNYEAQ (reference sequence). There are 14 residues in the CDR3. The CDR3 is CASSLAQTSYEQYF.

This chain links TRBV29-1 with TRBJ2-2. The CDR3 runs 14 residues. Germline V gene data show CDR1 as SQVTM and CDR2 as ANQGSEA. CDR3 loop: CSVEPRLNTGELFF.

The chain carries TRBV20-1 and TRBJ2-3; TCRdb reports TRBD2, a call that lacks DNA to check it against. The germline CDR1 and CDR2 sequences are DFQATT and SNEGSKA (reference sequence). The CDR3 consists of 12 residues. CDR3 amino acids: CSTSGTLHTQYF.

This rearrangement joins TRBV3-1 to TRBJ1-1; the TCRdb D gene call, TRBD1, has no DNA to confirm it. The germline V gene has CDR1 LGHDT and CDR2 YNNKEL (reference sequence). The CDR3 has 18 residues. This CDR3 reads CASSHRGGQGAMNTEAFF.

V is TRBV7-9 and J is TRBJ2-1; the TRBD1 assignment by TCRdb is unverifiable without DNA. The CDR3 runs 16 residues. Per the germline V gene, CDR1 is SEHNR and CDR2 is FQNEAQ (reference sequence). The CDR3 loop is CASSSPSTGSHNEQFF.

The rearrangement joins TRBV7-6 to TRBJ2-1; the D call of TRBD1 rests on TCRdb alone, since no DNA is present to check it. Germline V gene sequence: CDR1 SGHVS, CDR2 FNYEAQ. CDR3 length equals 14 residues. Here the CDR3 reads CASSLSRVGNEQFF.

The chain combines TRBV20-1 with TRBJ2-1; the TCRdb call, TRBD1, lacks DNA for checking. Germline loops: CDR1 DFQATT, CDR2 SNEGSKA (reference sequence). CDR3 length equals 12 residues. CDR3 loop: CSGQVFDNEQFF.

This chain connects TRBV6-2 or TRBV6-3 to TRBJ2-5; TCRdb designates TRBD1, a call that cannot be tested without DNA. CDR3 length: 12 residues. In germline, CDR1 is MNHEY, CDR2 SVGEGT. The chain's CDR3 is CASRRRDETQYF.

The chain joins TRBV20-1 to TRBJ2-3; the D gene TCRdb calls, TRBD2, cannot be checked with no DNA. The CDR3 totals 13 residues. Germline CDR1 is DFQATT and CDR2 is SNEGSKA (reference sequence). The CDR3 sequence: CSSDLGLTDTQYF.

The J gene is TRBJ2-1, the V gene TRBV10-3; the D call of TRBD2 rests on TCRdb alone, since no DNA is present to check it. The germline V gene has CDR1 ENHRY and CDR2 SYGVKD. There are 15 residues in the CDR3. The CDR3 reads CAIALPAGENNEQFF.